Described below is a single T cell receptor beta chain sequence and its context. This entry belongs to a study of blood T cell repertoires in COVID-19. The CDR3 is 15 amino acids. The V gene end was trimmed by 5 bases and the J gene end by 7 bases; junction bases not matched to a gene: 10. Germline V CDR1 and CDR2: SGHAT, FQNNGV. Generated by immunoSEQ multiplex PCR, the TCRdb table keeps only in-frame clones and is missing some. The sample carries around 190,000 clones, 84% recorded once. The sequence was obtained from a human donor in a cohort sampled during active COVID-19. The sequenced material came from peripheral blood. This chain links TRBV11-2 with TRBJ2-7; 11 nucleotides line up with TRBD2. CDR3: CASSLRLAGSGEQYF. The DNA of the CDR3 is TGTGCCAGCAGCCTTAGACTAGCGGGGTCGGGGGAGCAGTACTTC.